This entry lists 15 T cell receptor beta chains sequenced from one sample in a study of blood T cell repertoires in COVID-19. Here immunoSEQ multiplex PCR was the method, and the copy in TCRdb shows in-frame clones only, minus some. Altogether 200,000 to 250,000 clones are present, around 81% being singletons, with the ten largest covering about 4.5%. Sequences were obtained from PBMCs or T cells enriched from blood (not recorded which). These receptors came from a man under 40 with acute COVID-19.

This clone appeared a few times. This chain joins TRBV12-3 or TRBV12-4 and TRBJ2-5, with D tentatively TRBD2 (5 bases). Deletions cut 1 base from V and 4 bases from J, with 7 bases between. The CDR3 spans 13 residues. The DNA of the CDR3 is TGTGCCAGCAGTTTAGTAGAGGGAGAGACCCAGTACTTC. It is translated as CASSLVEGETQYF.

The chain employs TRBV30 and TRBJ1-6, with no clear D. Trimming removed 8 bases at V and 8 bases at J, with 19 bases between. CDR3 length: 14 amino acids. Germline V lookup: CDR1 GTSNPN, CDR2 SVGIG (reference sequence). The chain's CDR3 is CAGIHSGLDSPLHF. The CDR3 bases are TGTGCCGGGATACACTCAGGTCTTGATTCACCCCTCCACTTT.

A note on this clone: Within the sample, other DNA sequences also encode this same CDR3. V usage is TRBV5-1 and J usage is TRBJ1-1, with 8 bases identical to TRBD1. The germline V gene encodes CDR1 SGHRS and CDR2 YFSETQ. The V gene end was trimmed by 0 bases and the J gene end by 5 bases; junction bases not matched to a gene: 3. The CDR3 covers 14 residues. CDR3 in amino acids: CASSLGQGRTEAFF. CDR3 sequence (DNA): TGCGCCAGCAGCTTGGGACAGGGGCGAACTGAAGCTTTCTTT.

This clone was seen a few times. The chain joins TRBV14 to TRBJ1-2, with unresolved D. V gave up 1 base and J gave up 3 bases, with 6 bases separating them. This CDR3 region has 13 residues. The germline V gene encodes CDR1 SGHDN and CDR2 FVKESK. Here the CDR3 reads CASSQAHDYGYTF. The CDR3 DNA sequence: TGTGCCAGCAGCCAAGCACACGACTATGGCTACACCTTC.

The chain uses TRBV28 and TRBJ1-1, with D maybe TRBD1 (5 bases). V was shortened by 6 bases and J by 4 bases, with 15 bases between the two germline ends. This CDR3 is built from 14 residues. Germline V gene sequence: CDR1 MDHEN, CDR2 SYDVKM. The CDR3, as DNA: TGTGCCAGCAGACCGGGGGGGAGGGCCACTGAAGCTTTCTTT. Residues: CASRPGGRATEAFF. Together with reference TRBV28 and TRBJ1-1, the CDR3 gives the full variable domain: DVKVTQSSRYLVKRTGEKVFLECVQDMDHENMFWYRQDPGLGLRLIYFSYDVKMKEKGDIPEGYSVSREKKERFSLILESASTNQTSMYLCASRPGGRATEAFFGQGTRLTVV.

This clone was observed a single time. The J gene is TRBJ2-7, the V gene TRBV2; 7 bases line up with TRBD1. The CDR3 runs to 14 residues. The V segment lost 7 bases and the J segment 2 bases; nucleotides outside the gene matches: 8. Germline V gene sequence: CDR1 SNHLY, CDR2 FYNNEI. The CDR3 region has the DNA TGTGCCAGCACCCGGACAGGCATTGCCTACGAGCAGTACTTC. Amino acid sequence: CASTRTGIAYEQYF. Full variable domain (outside the CDR3, taken from reference TRBV2 and TRBJ2-7): EPEVTQTPSHQVTQMGQEVILRCVPISNHLYFYWYRQILGQKVEFLVSFYNNEISEKSEIFDDQFSVERPDGSNFTLKIRSTKLEDSAMYFCASTRTGIAYEQYFGPGTRLTVT.

The chain employs TRBV15 and TRBJ1-4, with D unclear. Trimming removed 0 bases from V and 1 base from J, with 6 bases in between. Germline-derived CDR1 and CDR2 are LNHNV and YYDKDF (reference sequence). This CDR3 has 15 amino acids. This CDR3 reads CATSRDRLTNEKLFF. The CDR3, as DNA: TGTGCCACCAGCAGAGATCGGTTAACTAATGAAAAACTGTTTTTT.

In regard to this clone: The junction differs from germline at one of its ends, possibly a read error. The V gene is TRBV28, the J gene TRBJ2-7; D is uncertain. The CDR3 spans 9 residues. The V gene's germline CDR1 is MDHEN and CDR2 SYDVKM. The CDR3 bases are TGTGCCAGCAGTTTTCCCCTAAACTTC. Protein sequence: CASSFPLNF.

The chain combines TRBV19 with TRBJ1-5, with D perhaps TRBD1 (5 bases). The CDR3 has 13 amino acids. CDR1 is LNHDA, CDR2 SQIVND, per germline (reference sequence). CDR3 DNA sequence: TGTGCGGTAACGGGGGGTTGGAATCAGCCCCAGCATTTT. This translates into CAVTGGWNQPQHF.

The rearrangement joins TRBV4-1 to TRBJ1-5, with D perhaps matching TRBD1 (5 bases). This CDR3 is built from 15 residues. Germline V lookup: CDR1 MGHRA, CDR2 YSYEKL. V shed 2 bases and J shed 5 bases, with 13 bases lying between them. In DNA, the CDR3 is TGCGCCAGCAGCCAACCGGGACTAGGAGATCAGCCCCAGCATTTT. It yields the protein CASSQPGLGDQPQHF.

V is TRBV7-3 and J is TRBJ2-2; D may be TRBD1 (6 bases). V gave up 8 bases and J gave up 0 bases, with 7 bases separating them. The CDR3 runs to 13 residues. The germline V gene has CDR1 SGHTA and CDR2 FQGTGA. In DNA form, the CDR3 reads TGTGCCAGCGGGACAACGAACACCGGGGAGCTGTTTTTT. Residues: CASGTTNTGELFF.

The sample holds one count of this clone. The rearrangement uses TRBV2 and TRBJ2-7; TRBD1 might be the D (6 bases). The V end was cut by 7 bases, the J end by 4 bases, with 8 bases between. CDR1 is SNHLY, CDR2 FYNNEI, per germline. The CDR3 has 11 amino acids. The CDR3 DNA reads TGTGCCAGCACCGGACAGTACGAGCAGTACTTC. It yields the protein CASTGQYEQYF.

This clone has more than one count but fewer than ten. This sequence joins TRBV29-1 and TRBJ1-2; no clear D. Germline V lookup: CDR1 SQVTM, CDR2 ANQGSEA. V lost 3 bases and J lost 6, with 11 bases in between. The CDR3 is 12 residues long. CDR3 in DNA: TGCAGCGTTGAGAGGCGGGAGGATGGCTACACCTTC. This sequence encodes CSVERREDGYTF.

The rearrangement links TRBV7-2 to TRBJ2-7, with 11 bases matching TRBD2. Germline V gene lookup returns CDR1 SGHTA and CDR2 FQGNSA. CDR3 length: 17 amino acids. J lost 1 base, V lost 5 bases, and 10 bases had no gene match. Here the CDR3 reads CASSPLAGGFLSYEQYF. DNA of the CDR3: TGTGCCAGCAGCCCGCTAGCGGGGGGATTTTTATCCTACGAGCAGTACTTC.

The chain couples TRBV30 to TRBJ1-5; D uncertain. The V gene's germline CDR1 is GTSNPN and CDR2 SVGIG (reference sequence). The CDR3 is 13 residues long. V gave up 3 bases and J gave up 2 bases, with 8 bases separating them. Written as DNA, the CDR3 is TGTGCCTGGAGCGGTGTAGGCAATCAGCCCCAGCATTTT. Its protein is CAWSGVGNQPQHF.